This passage covers 26 T cell receptor beta chains from one sample sequenced in a study of blood T cell repertoires in COVID-19. The repertoire was sequenced with immunoSEQ multiplex PCR; TCRdb's copy has only in-frame clones and lacks some. The repertoire includes 250,000 to 350,000 clones, more than 80% of them detected once, and 2% to 3% sits in the top ten. The sample taken for sequencing was PBMCs or T cells enriched from blood (not recorded which). The receptors originated from a young woman who had recovered from COVID-19.

This clone was found a few times. The chain links TRBV6-5 to TRBJ1-1; D gene uncertain. V was trimmed by 2 bases and J by 0 bases, leaving 13 bases between them. This CDR3 contains 16 residues. Germline V gene sequence: CDR1 MNHEY, CDR2 SVGAGI. The CDR3 loop reads CASSYKIGFMNTEAFF. The CDR3 DNA is TGTGCCAGCAGTTACAAGATCGGGTTCATGAACACTGAAGCTTTCTTT.

The V and J genes are TRBV5-5 and TRBJ1-4; 9 positions agree with TRBD1. V lost 5 bases to trimming and J lost 0 bases; unmatched junction nucleotides: 5. The CDR3 has 16 residues. The germline V gene encodes CDR1 SGHKS and CDR2 YYEKEE (reference sequence). The DNA of the CDR3 is TGTGCCAGCAGTCGGACAGGGGAGGCAACTAATGAAAAACTGTTTTTT. Its protein is CASSRTGEATNEKLFF.

CDR3 sequence: CASSPTEQGLELFF. CDR3 nucleotides: TGCGCCAGCAGCCCGACTGAACAGGGGTTAGAACTGTTTTTT. V and J are TRBV5-1 and TRBJ1-4; the match to TRBD1 covers 7 bases. CDR3 length equals 14 residues. CDR1 is SGHRS, CDR2 YFSETQ, per germline. Trimming at V came to 4 bases and at J to 12 bases, leaving 12 bases not matched to a gene.

This chain joins TRBV6-1 and TRBJ1-2, with D uncertain. Germline V gene sequence: CDR1 MNHNS, CDR2 SASEGT. The CDR3 runs 17 residues. V lost 2 bases and J 2 bases, leaving 18 bases between the germline ends. Written as DNA, the CDR3 is TGTGCCAGCAGTGAATACGCACGGCAGGAGGTAAACTATGGCTACACCTTC. Amino acids: CASSEYARQEVNYGYTF.

Concerning this clone itself: Other DNA sequences within the sample encode an identical CDR3. The chain employs TRBV14 and TRBJ1-2; possibly TRBD1 for D (5 bases). Trimming pared 4 bases from V and 4 bases from J, leaving 10 bases between. Germline CDR1 reads SGHDN; CDR2 reads FVKESK. This CDR3 is built from 13 residues. The CDR3 DNA follows: TGTGCCAGCAGCCCGGGGGTGTCCTATGGCTACACCTTC. This codes for CASSPGVSYGYTF.

This clone was seen a handful of times. The genes are TRBV9 and TRBJ1-3; no definite D call. Germline assignment: CDR1 SGDLS and CDR2 YYNGEE. The CDR3 has 12 residues. Deletions cut 4 bases from V and 3 bases from J, with 5 bases between. The CDR3 region is CASSPSGNTIYF. CDR3 DNA sequence: TGTGCCAGCAGCCCCAGTGGAAACACCATATATTTT.

The chain carries TRBV5-8 and TRBJ1-5; possibly TRBD1 for D (6 bases). V lost 3 bases to trimming and J lost 4 bases, with 17 bases between them. Germline-derived CDR1 and CDR2 are SGHTS and YDEGEE. This CDR3 is built from 16 residues. The CDR3 DNA is TGTGCCAGCAGCTCACAGGGTTCGATGGATAATCAGCCCCAGCATTTT. Protein: CASSSQGSMDNQPQHF. The complete variable domain, with remaining parts taken from reference TRBV5-8 and TRBJ1-5, reads EAGVTQSPTHLIKTRGQQATLRCSPISGHTSVYWYQQALGLGLQFLLWYDEGEERNRGNFPPRFSGRQFPNYSSELNVNALELEDSALYLCASSSQGSMDNQPQHFGDGTRLSIL.

The chain's CDR3 is CASSLDRQGIYGYTF. The CDR3 DNA reads TGCGCCAGCAGCTTAGATAGACAGGGGATCTATGGCTACACCTTC. The rearrangement joins TRBV5-1 to TRBJ1-2; the match to TRBD1 covers 8 bases. J lost 4 bases, V lost 2 bases, and 7 bases had no gene match. Germline CDR1 reads SGHRS; CDR2 reads YFSETQ. CDR3 length: 15 residues.

This chain uses TRBV28 with TRBJ2-2; D is ambiguous. The V end lost 6 bases, the J end lost 3 bases, and 11 bases lay between the germline ends. CDR3 length: 14 amino acids. Germline V CDR1 and CDR2: MDHEN, SYDVKM. CDR3 protein: CASRPGSYTGELFF. The CDR3 bases are TGTGCCAGCAGACCCGGGTCCTACACCGGGGAGCTGTTTTTT. The full variable domain, in which reference TRBV28 and TRBJ2-2 provide the parts outside the CDR3, is DVKVTQSSRYLVKRTGEKVFLECVQDMDHENMFWYRQDPGLGLRLIYFSYDVKMKEKGDIPEGYSVSREKKERFSLILESASTNQTSMYLCASRPGSYTGELFFGEGSRLTVL.

The gene calls are TRBV4-1 and TRBJ1-1; D gene ambiguous. V lost 5 bases, J lost 3 bases, and 10 bases lay in between. Germline-derived CDR1 and CDR2 are MGHRA and YSYEKL. The CDR3 sequence is 13 residues long. CDR3 region: CASSLGEYTEAFF. The CDR3 region has the DNA TGCGCCAGCAGCTTAGGAGAATACACTGAAGCTTTCTTT.

The chain uses TRBV10-2 and TRBJ1-1; a possible D gene is TRBD1 (6 bases). The germline V and J ends were trimmed by 7 bases and 8 bases, with 20 bases remaining between them. Germline V CDR1 and CDR2: WSHSY, SAAADI. This CDR3 has 14 amino acids. CDR3 protein: CASTRDGGGAEAFF. The CDR3 DNA reads TGCGCCAGCACCCGAGATGGAGGGGGGGCCGAAGCTTTCTTT.

The chain joins TRBV5-4 to TRBJ1-2; 9 bases are a match to TRBD1. Trimming cost V 6 bases and J 4 bases; bases outside gene matches: 10. Germline V lookup: CDR1 SGHNT, CDR2 YYREEE (reference sequence). The CDR3 has 15 residues. CDR3 DNA sequence: TGTGCCAGCACCCTGAAGGGACAGGGCCTCTATGGCTACACCTTC. Protein product: CASTLKGQGLYGYTF.

V gene TRBV7-6 combines with J gene TRBJ2-5; 7 positions match TRBD1. There are 17 residues in the CDR3. Germline-derived CDR1 and CDR2 are SGHVS and FNYEAQ. After removal of 1 base from V and 2 bases from J, the junction contained 10 bases not matched to a gene. The CDR3 nucleotides read TGTGCCAGCAGCTTAGGGTTTAACGACAGGGCTCAAGAGACCCAGTACTTC. Its protein is CASSLGFNDRAQETQYF. The whole variable domain, remainder taken from reference TRBV7-6 and TRBJ2-5, is GAGVSQSPRYKVTKRGQDVALRCDPISGHVSLYWYRQALGQGPEFLTYFNYEAQQDKSGLPNDRFSAERPEGSISTLTIQRTEQRDSAMYRCASSLGFNDRAQETQYFGPGTRLLVL.

This clone was detected only a few times. The rearrangement links TRBV10-2 to TRBJ1-1, with a possible D match to TRBD1 (5 bases). The CDR3 runs 16 residues. V was cut by 0 bases and J by 5 bases, with 16 bases left in between. CDR1 and CDR2 (germline): WSHSY, SAAADI. CDR3 sequence (DNA): TGCGCCAGCAGTGAGTCGCCAATATGGGGGGAGACTGAAGCTTTCTTT. It encodes CASSESPIWGETEAFF.

The CDR3 DNA reads TGTGCCAGCAGCCTGATTAGCCGGAATGAGCAGTTCTTC. Protein sequence: CASSLISRNEQFF. V is TRBV2 and J is TRBJ2-1; D is undetermined. V was clipped by 6 bases and J by 7 bases, with 13 bases between them. This CDR3 is built from 13 residues. Per germline, CDR1 SNHLY and CDR2 FYNNEI.

The V call is TRBV6-5, the J call TRBJ2-5; TRBD2 agrees at 11 bases. This CDR3 is built from 16 residues. The germline gives CDR1 MNHEY, CDR2 SVGAGI. J gave up 5 bases and V 4 bases, and 9 bases lay outside the gene matches. In DNA form, the CDR3 reads TGTGCCAGCAGTTCTCCTCTAGCGGGGGGCGAGGAGACCCAGTACTTC. It yields the protein CASSSPLAGGEETQYF.

CDR3 bases: TGTGCCAGCAGTCTCTCACGGCCGGGAAAACTGTTTTTT. Protein sequence: CASSLSRPGKLFF. The chain uses TRBV28 and TRBJ1-4; no firm D call. The germline V gene encodes CDR1 MDHEN and CDR2 SYDVKM. V was pared by 5 bases and J by 10 bases, with 14 bases between. CDR3 size: 13 residues.

This chain connects TRBV14 to TRBJ2-3, with 8 bases identical to TRBD2. J lost 5 bases, V lost 1 base, and 5 bases had no gene match. Germline V gene sequence: CDR1 SGHDN, CDR2 FVKESK. The CDR3 has 15 amino acids. This chain's CDR3 is CASSQGGLVIDTQYF. The CDR3 coding sequence is TGTGCCAGCAGCCAAGGGGGACTAGTAATAGATACGCAGTATTTT. The complete variable domain, with remaining parts taken from reference TRBV14 and TRBJ2-3, reads EAGVTQFPSHSVIEKGQTVTLRCDPISGHDNLYWYRRVMGKEIKFLLHFVKESKQDESGMPNNRFLAERTGGTYSTLKVQPAELEDSGVYFCASSQGGLVIDTQYFGPGTRLTVL.

The chain employs TRBV21-1 and TRBJ1-3; the table's D gene call, TRBD1, was not cross checked with the DNA. TRBV21-1 is flagged as a pseudogene. This CDR3 has 17 residues. Written as DNA, the CDR3 is TGTGCCAGCAGCCACCCTCTAGGGGAACTCTCTGGAAACACCATATATTTT. Translating gives CASSHPLGELSGNTIYF.

This clone was recorded once. The chain joins TRBV30 to TRBJ1-5, with TRBD1 matching 9 bases. Germline CDR1 and CDR2: GTSNPN and SVGIG (reference sequence). The V segment lost 2 bases and the J segment 6 bases; nucleotides outside the gene matches: 11. The CDR3 extends over 16 amino acids. In nucleotides, the CDR3 is TGTGCCTGGAGTACGCCCTACAGGGGGCTCGGTCAGCCCCAGCATTTT. This encodes CAWSTPYRGLGQPQHF.

V usage is TRBV7-9 and J usage is TRBJ1-2; D is perhaps TRBD1 (5 bases). This CDR3 comprises 12 residues. In germline, CDR1 is SEHNR, CDR2 FQNEAQ (reference sequence). This chain's CDR3 is CASAGVNYGYTF. The DNA of the CDR3 is TGTGCGTCGGCGGGGGTTAACTATGGCTACACCTTC.

V usage is TRBV2 and J usage is TRBJ1-2; the D gene is possibly TRBD1 (6 bases). Trimming removed 3 bases from V and 6 bases from J, with 11 bases in between. Germline assignment: CDR1 SNHLY and CDR2 FYNNEI. The CDR3 extends over 13 amino acids. The CDR3 sequence: CASSDYRDDGYTF. The CDR3 bases are TGTGCCAGCAGTGACTACAGGGATGATGGCTACACCTTC. Based on the CDR3 plus reference TRBV2 and TRBJ1-2, the full variable domain is EPEVTQTPSHQVTQMGQEVILRCVPISNHLYFYWYRQILGQKVEFLVSFYNNEISEKSEIFDDQFSVERPDGSNFTLKIRSTKLEDSAMYFCASSDYRDDGYTFGSGTRLTVV.

This chain links TRBV6-4 with TRBJ2-3; a weak D match, TRBD2 (7 bases). V shed 5 bases and J shed 5 bases, with 14 bases lying between them. The CDR3 loop spans 14 amino acids. Germline CDR1 is MRHNA and CDR2 is SNTAGT. CDR3 region: CASSRGGDGDTQYF. The CDR3 region has the DNA TGTGCCAGCAGTAGGGGGGGAGATGGAGATACGCAGTATTTT.

V and J are TRBV10-3 and TRBJ1-6; 8 nucleotides align to TRBD1. The CDR3 consists of 15 residues. The V gene's germline CDR1 is ENHRY and CDR2 SYGVKD. The junction had 6 bases not matched to a gene; V was cut back by 3 bases and J by 8 bases. CDR3 residues: CAISDGQGSDSPLHF. In nucleotides, the CDR3 is TGTGCCATCAGTGACGGACAGGGTTCCGATTCACCCCTCCACTTT.

The V gene is TRBV2, the J gene TRBJ2-7, with a weak D call TRBD1 (5 bases). CDR3 size: 13 residues. Trimming left V 5 bases short and J 2 bases short, with 10 bases between. Germline loops: CDR1 SNHLY, CDR2 FYNNEI. Written as DNA, the CDR3 is TGTGCCAGCAGTAAAGGGGCTCCCTACGAGCAGTACTTC. Translating gives CASSKGAPYEQYF.

The chain is built from TRBV2 and TRBJ2-1; the match to TRBD2 covers 12 bases. The CDR3 consists of 17 residues. Germline V gene data show CDR1 as SNHLY and CDR2 as FYNNEI. The V and J ends lost 5 bases and 1 base, in that order; junction bases with no gene match: 6. The CDR3: CASSSLAGGGSYNEQFF. CDR3 sequence (DNA): TGTGCCAGCAGTTCCCTAGCGGGGGGGGGATCCTACAATGAGCAGTTCTTC.